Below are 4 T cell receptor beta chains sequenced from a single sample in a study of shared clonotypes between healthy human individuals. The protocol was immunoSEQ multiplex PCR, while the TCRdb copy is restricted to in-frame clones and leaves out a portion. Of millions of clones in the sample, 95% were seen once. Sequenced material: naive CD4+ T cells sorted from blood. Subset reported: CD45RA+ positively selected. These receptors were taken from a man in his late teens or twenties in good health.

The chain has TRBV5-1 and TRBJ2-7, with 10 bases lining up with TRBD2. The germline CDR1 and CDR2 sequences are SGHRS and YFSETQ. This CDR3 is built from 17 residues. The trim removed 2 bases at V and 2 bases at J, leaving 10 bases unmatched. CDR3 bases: TGCGCCAGCAGCTTTGCGAGCGGGGGGGATAAGACCTACGAGCAGTACTTC. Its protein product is CASSFASGGDKTYEQYF. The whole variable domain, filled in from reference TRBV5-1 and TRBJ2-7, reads KAGVTQTPRYLIKTRGQQVTLSCSPISGHRSVSWYQQTPGQGLQFLFEYFSETQRNKGNFPGRFSGRQFSNSRSEMNVSTLELGDSALYLCASSFASGGDKTYEQYFGPGTRLTVT.

The CDR3 spells CASSFGLAGEQFF. CDR3 sequence (DNA): TGTGCCAGCAGCTTCGGACTAGCGGGAGAGCAGTTCTTC. The chain uses TRBV7-9 and TRBJ2-1, with 12 bases matching TRBD2. Germline V gene sequence: CDR1 SEHNR, CDR2 FQNEAQ (reference sequence). The CDR3 consists of 13 residues. V shed 3 bases, J shed 10 bases, and the junction held 1 base outside the gene matches.

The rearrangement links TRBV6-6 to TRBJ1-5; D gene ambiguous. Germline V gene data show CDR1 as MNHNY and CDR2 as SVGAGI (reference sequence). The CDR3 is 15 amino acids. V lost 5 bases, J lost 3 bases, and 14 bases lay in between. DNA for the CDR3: TGTGCCAGCAGTCATTTCTCCAGTGACAATCAGCCCCAGCATTTT. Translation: CASSHFSSDNQPQHF.

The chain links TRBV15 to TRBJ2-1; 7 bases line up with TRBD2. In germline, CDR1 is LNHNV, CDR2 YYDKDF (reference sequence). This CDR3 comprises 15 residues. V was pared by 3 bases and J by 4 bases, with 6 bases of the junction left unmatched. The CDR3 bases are TGTGCCACCAGCAGGGCTTTGGGGGGGTACAATGAGCAGTTCTTC. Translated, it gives CATSRALGGYNEQFF.